The T cell receptor beta chain under discussion was sequenced for a study of blood T cell repertoires in COVID-19. Study-level information: Sites in the United States, Italy and Spain provided acute and convalescent COVID-19 samples.

Repertoires were generated with immunoSEQ multiplex PCR, while TCRdb's copy carries only in-frame clones and drops some. The sample holds approximately 260,000 clones; 80% to 90% are singletons and the top ten take 8% to 13%. There are 13 residues in the CDR3. Germline CDR1 reads MNHEY; CDR2 reads SVGAGI. V was trimmed by 6 bases and J by 7 bases, leaving 12 bases between them. The V and J genes are TRBV6-5 and TRBJ2-2; no clear D. This TCR came from a woman in her sixties or seventies with acute or convalescent COVID-19. Sequencing was done on a sample of peripheral blood. The CDR3, as DNA: TGTGCCAGCAGAGCCATCTCTATCGGGGAGCTGTTTTTT. It translates to CASRAISIGELFF.